A selection of T cell receptor beta chains follows, all from one sample in a study of blood T cell repertoires in COVID-19. Repertoires were generated with immunoSEQ multiplex PCR, while TCRdb's copy carries only in-frame clones and drops some. The repertoire holds 150,000 to 200,000 clones, with 84% as singletons. The sample consisted of PBMCs or T cells enriched from blood (not recorded which). These receptors originate from a woman aged 45-65 years who had recovered from COVID-19. The CDR3 runs from the conserved cysteine through the conserved F or W. The D gene is left open where the match is weak. Size is omitted from some rows. Given values are once, few, many or a class for expanded clones.

d_call: -
j_call: TRBJ1-2
v_call: TRBV5-1
clone_size: -
cdr3_aa: CASSATAEPRYTF
cdr3_nt: TGCGCCAGCAGCGCGACAGCCGAACCTAGGTACACCTTC

d_call: -
j_call: TRBJ2-1
v_call: TRBV5-4
clone_size: -
cdr3_aa: CASSFRLEASNEQFF
cdr3_nt: TGTGCCAGCAGCTTTCGACTAGAGGCGTCCAATGAGCAGTTCTTC

d_call: -
j_call: TRBJ1-1
v_call: TRBV29-1
clone_size: few
cdr3_aa: CSVDTPGDEAFF
cdr3_nt: TGCAGCGTTGACACCCCAGGGGACGAAGCTTTCTTT

d_call: -
j_call: TRBJ1-1
v_call: TRBV7-2
clone_size: -
cdr3_aa: CASSSSTVNTEAFF
cdr3_nt: TGTGCCAGCAGCTCCTCGACAGTGAACACTGAAGCTTTCTTT

d_call: -
j_call: TRBJ1-2
v_call: TRBV3-1/TRBV3-2
clone_size: -
cdr3_aa: CASSQVLVDTFSYGYTF
cdr3_nt: TGTGCCAGCAGCCAAGTTTTGGTCGACACCTTCTCCTATGGCTACACCTTC

d_call: -
j_call: TRBJ2-7
v_call: TRBV12-3/TRBV12-4
clone_size: -
cdr3_aa: CASSLGRVYEQYF
cdr3_nt: TGTGCCAGCTCACTGGGCAGGGTCTACGAGCAGTACTTC

d_call: -
j_call: TRBJ2-7
v_call: TRBV6-1
clone_size: -
cdr3_aa: CASSDRKVRYEQYF
cdr3_nt: TGTGCCAGCAGTGACAGGAAAGTTCGCTACGAGCAGTACTTC

d_call: TRBD2
j_call: TRBJ2-3
v_call: TRBV2
clone_size: -
cdr3_aa: CASREREGLSKQYF
cdr3_nt: TGTGCCAGCAGGGAGCGGGAGGGTCTGTCGAAACAGTATTTT

d_call: TRBD2
j_call: TRBJ2-7
v_call: TRBV7-6
clone_size: -
cdr3_aa: CASSPHTSGRVYEQYF
cdr3_nt: TGTGCCAGCAGCCCCCATACTAGCGGGAGGGTTTACGAGCAGTACTTC

d_call: -
j_call: TRBJ2-7
v_call: TRBV6-5
clone_size: -
cdr3_aa: CASSYYREYEQYF
cdr3_nt: TGTGCCAGCAGTTACTACAGAGAGTACGAGCAGTACTTC

d_call: -
j_call: TRBJ2-5
v_call: TRBV4-2
clone_size: -
cdr3_aa: CASSQRGETQYF
cdr3_nt: TGTGCCAGCAGCCAGCGGGGAGAGACCCAGTACTTC

d_call: TRBD1
j_call: TRBJ1-6
v_call: TRBV28
clone_size: -
cdr3_aa: CASGTGESPLHF
cdr3_nt: TGTGCCAGCGGGACAGGGGAGTCACCCCTCCACTTT

d_call: -
j_call: TRBJ2-7
v_call: TRBV28
clone_size: once
cdr3_aa: CASSAMAGHHEQYF
cdr3_nt: TGTGCCAGCAGCGCGATGGCAGGGCACCACGAGCAGTACTTC

d_call: TRBD2
j_call: TRBJ2-7
v_call: TRBV7-9
clone_size: once
cdr3_aa: CASSLSGGLSEQYF
cdr3_nt: TGTGCCAGCAGCCTTTCGGGAGGGCTGAGCGAGCAGTACTTC

d_call: -
j_call: TRBJ2-1
v_call: TRBV28
clone_size: -
cdr3_aa: CASSFRSSSLSEQFF
cdr3_nt: TGTGCCAGCAGTTTCCGGTCTAGCTCGTTGAGTGAGCAGTTCTTC

d_call: -
j_call: TRBJ2-1
v_call: TRBV9
clone_size: -
cdr3_aa: CASSVFPNEQFF
cdr3_nt: TGTGCCAGCAGCGTTTTTCCGAATGAGCAGTTCTTC

d_call: -
j_call: TRBJ2-7
v_call: TRBV12-5
clone_size: -
cdr3_aa: CASGLSVYEQYF
cdr3_nt: TGTGCTAGTGGTTTGTCGGTCTACGAGCAGTACTTC

d_call: TRBD1
j_call: TRBJ2-7
v_call: TRBV29-1
clone_size: -
cdr3_aa: CSVESGQGYEQYF
cdr3_nt: TGCAGCGTTGAAAGCGGACAGGGGTACGAGCAGTACTTC

d_call: TRBD1
j_call: TRBJ1-4
v_call: TRBV28
clone_size: -
cdr3_aa: CASSDRGPGEKLFF
cdr3_nt: TGTGCCAGCAGCGACAGGGGGCCAGGTGAAAAACTGTTTTTT

d_call: -
j_call: TRBJ1-1
v_call: TRBV12-2
clone_size: -
cdr3_aa: CASRLAPLNTEAFF
cdr3_nt: TGTGCAAGTCGCTTAGCCCCTTTGAACACTGAAGCTTTCTTT

d_call: -
j_call: TRBJ2-5
v_call: TRBV7-6
clone_size: few
cdr3_aa: CASSNIAEETQYF
cdr3_nt: TGTGCCAGCAGCAACATAGCCGAAGAGACCCAGTACTTC

d_call: TRBD1
j_call: TRBJ1-2
v_call: TRBV7-9
clone_size: few
cdr3_aa: CASSPGQFYGYTF
cdr3_nt: TGTGCCAGCAGCCCGGGACAGTTCTATGGCTACACCTTC

d_call: -
j_call: TRBJ1-5
v_call: TRBV13
clone_size: -
cdr3_aa: CASSFGTFANQPQHF
cdr3_nt: TGTGCCAGCAGCTTCGGGACATTCGCCAATCAGCCCCAGCATTTT

d_call: -
j_call: TRBJ1-2
v_call: TRBV27
clone_size: -
cdr3_aa: CASSLSRGGLYGYTF
cdr3_nt: TGTGCCAGCAGTTTATCGAGGGGGGGCCTCTATGGCTACACCTTC

d_call: TRBD1
j_call: TRBJ2-7
v_call: TRBV6-6
clone_size: -
cdr3_aa: CASTHSDRGGPEQYF
cdr3_nt: TGTGCCAGCACCCACTCCGACAGGGGTGGTCCCGAGCAGTACTTC

d_call: TRBD1
j_call: TRBJ2-2
v_call: TRBV2
clone_size: -
cdr3_aa: CASGRQGATGELFF
cdr3_nt: TGTGCCAGCGGGCGACAGGGGGCTACCGGGGAGCTGTTTTTT

d_call: TRBD1
j_call: TRBJ1-2
v_call: TRBV3-1/TRBV3-2
clone_size: -
cdr3_aa: CASSPGTGADGYTF
cdr3_nt: TGTGCCAGCAGTCCCGGGACAGGGGCGGATGGCTACACCTTC

d_call: -
j_call: TRBJ2-3
v_call: TRBV6-2/TRBV6-3
clone_size: -
cdr3_aa: CASSYRLAGGSSTDTQYF
cdr3_nt: TGTGCCAGCAGTTACCGACTGGCAGGAGGATCTAGCACAGATACGCAGTATTTT

d_call: -
j_call: TRBJ1-6
v_call: TRBV18
clone_size: -
cdr3_aa: CASSPVTGANPNSPLHF
cdr3_nt: TGTGCCAGCTCACCAGTAACAGGCGCCAATCCCAATTCACCCCTCCACTTT

d_call: -
j_call: TRBJ1-2
v_call: TRBV5-5
clone_size: -
cdr3_aa: CASSSGFFNGYTF
cdr3_nt: TGTGCCAGCAGCTCCGGTTTCTTTAATGGCTACACCTTC

d_call: -
j_call: TRBJ2-2
v_call: TRBV7-2
clone_size: -
cdr3_aa: CASSPSSRGVVTGELFF
cdr3_nt: TGTGCCAGCAGCCCATCGTCTCGGGGAGTTGTCACCGGGGAGCTGTTTTTT

d_call: -
j_call: TRBJ2-1
v_call: TRBV7-3
clone_size: -
cdr3_aa: CASSLGLGGGDEQFF
cdr3_nt: TGTGCCAGCAGCTTAGGACTAGGGGGTGGGGATGAGCAGTTCTTC

d_call: TRBD1
j_call: TRBJ1-6
v_call: TRBV28
clone_size: -
cdr3_aa: CASSLGTGRSPLHF
cdr3_nt: TGTGCCAGCAGTTTAGGGACAGGGCGTTCACCCCTCCACTTT

d_call: TRBD1
j_call: TRBJ2-7
v_call: TRBV6-5
clone_size: -
cdr3_aa: CASRPGTGIAEQYF
cdr3_nt: TGTGCCAGCAGACCCGGGACAGGGATCGCCGAGCAGTACTTC

d_call: -
j_call: TRBJ2-1
v_call: TRBV19
clone_size: -
cdr3_aa: CASSSRGSYNEQFF
cdr3_nt: TGTGCCAGTAGTTCCCGGGGCTCCTACAATGAGCAGTTCTTC

d_call: TRBD1
j_call: TRBJ2-7
v_call: TRBV27
clone_size: few
cdr3_aa: CASKNRDRIKQYF
cdr3_nt: TGTGCCAGTAAAAACCGGGACAGAATTAAGCAGTACTTC

d_call: TRBD2
j_call: TRBJ2-3
v_call: TRBV28
clone_size: -
cdr3_aa: CASSQWLAGTRTDTQYF
cdr3_nt: TGTGCCAGCAGTCAATGGCTAGCGGGAACTCGCACAGATACGCAGTATTTT

d_call: TRBD2
j_call: TRBJ2-1
v_call: TRBV6-6
clone_size: -
cdr3_aa: CASSRGAASGNNEQFF
cdr3_nt: TGTGCCAGCAGTCGAGGGGCGGCTAGCGGCAACAATGAGCAGTTCTTC

d_call: -
j_call: TRBJ1-1
v_call: TRBV27
clone_size: -
cdr3_aa: CASSSAGLAKLEAFF
cdr3_nt: TGTGCCAGCAGTTCAGCAGGGCTGGCGAAACTAGAAGCTTTCTTT

d_call: TRBD2
j_call: TRBJ2-7
v_call: TRBV28
clone_size: -
cdr3_aa: CASSFSGSRNEQYF
cdr3_nt: TGTGCCAGCAGTTTTAGCGGGAGCCGAAACGAGCAGTACTTC

d_call: -
j_call: TRBJ2-7
v_call: TRBV11-3
clone_size: -
cdr3_aa: CASSPGPYEQYF
cdr3_nt: TGTGCCAGCAGCCCAGGGCCCTACGAGCAGTACTTC

d_call: -
j_call: TRBJ2-7
v_call: TRBV28
clone_size: few
cdr3_aa: CASSDGLEQYF
cdr3_nt: TGTGCCAGCAGTGACGGACTTGAGCAGTACTTC

d_call: TRBD1
j_call: TRBJ1-3
v_call: TRBV9
clone_size: -
cdr3_aa: CASSVEAGDRGDTIYF
cdr3_nt: TGTGCCAGCAGCGTAGAAGCGGGGGACAGGGGAGACACCATATATTTT

d_call: TRBD2
j_call: TRBJ2-7
v_call: TRBV7-9
clone_size: few
cdr3_aa: CASSLAGTRADEQYF
cdr3_nt: TGTGCCAGCAGCTTGGCCGGGACTAGGGCTGACGAGCAGTACTTC